This T cell receptor beta chain was profiled in a study of T cell responses to AZD1222 COVID-19 vaccine. Regarding the study as a whole: Reportedly, close to half of spike-specific TCRs are directed against unmutated variant regions. The donor group comprised mostly white British people and more females; the analysis possibly underestimated clonal diversity.

This CDR3 comprises 13 residues. About this clone itself: Its specificity is unknown.

The repertoire was sequenced with immunoSEQ multiplex PCR; TCRdb's copy has only in-frame clones and lacks some. The table includes approximately 260,000 clones, more than 85% detected once. The V and J genes are TRBV21-1 and TRBJ1-1. TRBV21-1 is noted as a pseudogene. The sequence was obtained from an adult in good health. The sequencing here drew on peripheral blood, taken on day 0 of AZD1222 vaccination. This chain's CDR3 is CASSTQERTEAFF. CDR3 DNA sequence: TGTGCCAGCAGCACTCAGGAGAGGACTGAAGCTTTCTTT.